This T cell receptor beta chain was profiled in a study of blood T cell repertoires in COVID-19. Study details: The United States, Italy and Spain provided the acute and convalescent COVID-19 samples. T cells, B-cell-depleted T cells, or PBMCs provided the cDNA or gDNA that served as material.

CDR3 length equals 15 residues. The V gene's germline CDR1 is MNHEY and CDR2 SVGEGT. V shed 1 base and J shed 0 bases, with 9 bases lying between them. The method was immunoSEQ multiplex PCR; TCRdb's version includes in-frame clones alone and lacks a portion of them. The sample lists more than 100,000 clones, 78% seen once, with over 2% in the top ten. The sample consisted of peripheral blood. This sequence was found in a man aged 65 to 79 with acute or convalescent COVID-19. This chain uses TRBV6-2 or TRBV6-3 with TRBJ1-1; possibly TRBD1 for D (6 bases). As DNA, the CDR3 is TGTGCCAGCAGTTACTGGGGACACCTGAACACTGAAGCTTTCTTT. It encodes CASSYWGHLNTEAFF.